This TCR beta chain came from a study of Ad26.COV2.S vaccination and SARS-CoV-2 variants. CDR1 is ENHRY, CDR2 SYGVKD, per germline. V was clipped by 4 bases and J by 2 bases, with 8 bases between them. The CDR3 is 13 residues long. Profiled with immunoSEQ multiplex PCR; TCRdb holds only in-frame clones, not every one. The table has fewer than 900,000 clones, about 90% seen once. The sample's treatment: some 19 received Ad26.COV2.S at low or high dose, single or two shots; several received placebo; per-sample allocation not given. Day 63 after the first injection of vaccine or placebo was the sampling time. For this clone: Within the sample, other DNA sequences also encode this same CDR3.

This sequence was found in a person between 18 and 59 years old who received the Ad26.COV2.S COVID-19 vaccine or a placebo. The input for sequencing was peripheral blood, taken in a trial of Ad26.COV2.S vaccine versus placebo. The chain recombines TRBV10-3 with TRBJ2-5; D gene unclear. The CDR3 is CAISGSAQETQYF. The CDR3 DNA follows: TGTGCCATCAGTGGGTCGGCTCAAGAGACCCAGTACTTC.